This T cell receptor (beta chain) was identified during a study of blood T cell repertoires in COVID-19. At the level of the study: From the United States, Italy and Spain came samples of acute and convalescent COVID-19.

Trimming cost V 1 base and J 5 bases, with 9 bases left between them. CDR3 length equals 13 residues. Germline CDR1 and CDR2: PRHDT and FYEKMQ (reference sequence). Using immunoSEQ multiplex PCR, the repertoire was profiled, and TCRdb retains in-frame clones only, with some absent. Here the sample spans about 81,000 clones, almost 90% being singletons. The chain carries TRBV13 and TRBJ2-7; perhaps TRBD1 as D (5 bases). This receptor was obtained from a woman of 80 years or more with acute or convalescent COVID-19. The sequencing sample was made of peripheral blood. The CDR3 bases are TGTGCCAGCAGCTTAGACCGCAGGGACGAGCAGTACTTC. This sequence encodes CASSLDRRDEQYF.